These 16 T cell receptor beta chains originate from one sample sequenced in a study of T cell responses to AZD1222 COVID-19 vaccine. Only in-frame clones appear in the TCRdb table, and some are missing; sequencing was by immunoSEQ multiplex PCR. The table lists under 75,000 clones, about 90% of them singletons. The sequencing used peripheral blood, collected on day 0 of AZD1222 vaccination. Source of these receptors: an adult in good health.

The V and J genes are TRBV5-4 and TRBJ1-6, with D perhaps TRBD1 (5 bases). Looked up from germline, CDR1 is SGHNT and CDR2 is YYREEE (reference sequence). V was trimmed by 5 bases and J by 15 bases, leaving 21 bases between them. CDR3 size: 14 residues. CDR3 nucleotides: TGTGCCAGCAGTACGAGCGGGACGCCGGGGGACCTCCACTTT. It translates to CASSTSGTPGDLHF.

The chain is built from TRBV9 and TRBJ2-1; 7 nucleotides align to TRBD1. The V gene end was trimmed by 4 bases and the J gene end by 5 bases; junction bases not matched to a gene: 9. Germline CDR1 is SGDLS and CDR2 is YYNGEE. CDR3 length: 15 amino acids. The CDR3 is CASSIGTAHHNEQFF. Here the CDR3 DNA reads TGTGCCAGCAGCATCGGGACAGCTCATCACAATGAGCAGTTCTTC.

This clone was detected only once. In DNA form, the CDR3 reads TGTGCCTGGGAACACGGAAGCAATCAGCCCCAGCATTTT. Amino acid sequence: CAWEHGSNQPQHF. This chain uses TRBV30 with TRBJ1-5; D is unresolved. The V gene lost 5 bases and the J gene lost 1 base, with 9 bases spanning the gap. The CDR3 is made up of 13 amino acids. Germline assignment: CDR1 GTSNPN and CDR2 SVGIG (reference sequence).

This chain joins TRBV18 and TRBJ2-2; D gene unclear. The V and J ends lost 8 bases and 6 bases respectively, with 10 bases between them. Germline V lookup: CDR1 KGHSH, CDR2 LQKENI. This CDR3 has 12 residues. Here the CDR3 DNA reads TGTGCCAGCACGAAAGACTCCGGGGAGCTGTTTTTT. The encoded protein is CASTKDSGELFF.

This clone was observed a handful of times. The chain is built from TRBV11-3 and TRBJ1-2; no firm D call. Trimming cost V 0 bases and J 4 bases, with 6 bases left between them. Per the germline V gene, CDR1 is SGHNT and CDR2 is YENEEA. There are 13 residues in the CDR3. CDR3: CASSLDLSYGYTF. CDR3 in DNA: TGTGCCAGCAGCTTAGACCTCAGCTATGGCTACACCTTC.

V and J are TRBV2 and TRBJ1-6; D is uncertain. This CDR3 comprises 15 residues. Germline CDR1 reads SNHLY; CDR2 reads FYNNEI. Between the trimmed V and J ends, which lost 3 bases and 8 bases, there was a span of 14 bases. The CDR3 DNA is TGTGCCAGCAGTGAGCGGCGGTCCTGGGATTCACCCCTCCACTTT. Translated: CASSERRSWDSPLHF.

This rearrangement joins TRBV7-8 to TRBJ2-1; D might be TRBD2 (6 bases). Trimming took 1 base from V and 7 from J, leaving 14 bases between them. In germline, CDR1 is SGHVS, CDR2 FQNEAQ. The CDR3 spans 15 residues. CDR3 amino acids: CASSLVAGRGNEQFF. CDR3 nucleotides: TGTGCCAGCAGCTTAGTTGCCGGGAGAGGGAATGAGCAGTTCTTC.

The chain has TRBV5-4 and TRBJ1-2, with no clear D. Germline-derived CDR1 and CDR2 are SGHNT and YYREEE (reference sequence). Trimming shortened V by 0 bases and J by 5 bases, and 17 bases separated the two germline ends. CDR3 length: 16 amino acids. CDR3: CASSLAGGSLGYGYTF. CDR3 sequence (DNA): TGTGCCAGCAGCTTGGCGGGCGGAAGTCTCGGATATGGCTACACCTTC.

This clone occurred a few times. The V gene is TRBV28, the J gene TRBJ2-3; 7 nucleotides match TRBD1. The CDR3 runs 16 residues. V lost 6 bases and J lost 1; bases outside the gene matches: 10. Looked up from germline, CDR1 is MDHEN and CDR2 is SYDVKM. CDR3 in amino acids: CASRSPTGRRTDTQYF. In nucleotides, the CDR3 is TGTGCCAGCAGATCCCCGACAGGGCGCCGCACAGATACGCAGTATTTT.

This rearrangement joins TRBV4-2 to TRBJ2-3; D is unclear. In germline, CDR1 is LGHNA, CDR2 YNFKEQ. The CDR3 is made up of 13 amino acids. The V end was cut by 1 base, the J end by 4 bases, with 6 bases between. The CDR3 nucleotides read TGTGCCAGCAGCCAAGGTCCCGCAGATACGCAGTATTTT. This codes for CASSQGPADTQYF.

This chain uses TRBV5-1 with TRBJ1-1; maybe TRBD1 (6 bases). V was shortened by 0 bases and J by 2 bases, with 14 bases between the two germline ends. The CDR3 loop spans 16 amino acids. Germline lookup yields CDR1 SGHRS and CDR2 YFSETQ. CDR3 DNA sequence: TGCGCCAGCAGCTTGGCTGGGACATTGGGAAACACTGAAGCTTTCTTT. Protein product: CASSLAGTLGNTEAFF. The full variable domain, rest sourced from reference TRBV5-1 and TRBJ1-1, is KAGVTQTPRYLIKTRGQQVTLSCSPISGHRSVSWYQQTPGQGLQFLFEYFSETQRNKGNFPGRFSGRQFSNSRSEMNVSTLELGDSALYLCASSLAGTLGNTEAFFGQGTRLTVV.

In regard to this clone: The identical CDR3 is also encoded by other nucleotide sequences in the sample. The rearrangement uses TRBV6-5 and TRBJ2-2; 7 positions agree with TRBD1. V shed 6 bases and J 1 base; nucleotides not matched to a gene: 2. Per the germline V gene, CDR1 is MNHEY and CDR2 is SVGAGI. This CDR3 comprises 14 residues. The CDR3 protein is CASRTGLNTGELFF. The CDR3 coding sequence is TGTGCCAGCAGGACAGGGTTGAACACCGGGGAGCTGTTTTTT.

The chain has TRBV4-3 and TRBJ1-4; no definite D call. V was shortened by 0 bases and J by 2 bases, with 7 bases between the two germline ends. CDR3 length: 15 residues. CDR1 and CDR2 from the germline V gene are LGHNA and YSLEER. CDR3 region: CASSQDWRTNEKLFF. As DNA, the CDR3 is TGCGCCAGCAGCCAAGATTGGAGGACTAATGAAAAACTGTTTTTT.

J is TRBJ1-6 and V is TRBV21-1. TRBV21-1 is described as a pseudogene. The CDR3 contains 19 residues. The CDR3 reads CASRNGLGTPSSYNSPLHF. CDR3 nucleotides: TGTGCCAGCAGAAATGGGTTGGGGACTCCAAGCTCCTATAATTCACCCCTCCACTTT.

The chain recombines TRBV28 with TRBJ1-2; D is unclear. Trimming took 5 bases from V and 5 from J, leaving 12 bases between them. The CDR3 runs to 13 residues. Germline CDR1 is MDHEN and CDR2 is SYDVKM. In nucleotides, the CDR3 is TGTGCCAGCAGTCCCCCCCCGATTTATGGCTACACCTTC. The encoded protein is CASSPPPIYGYTF.

V and J are TRBV18 and TRBJ1-2; no reliable D call. Germline CDR1 and CDR2: KGHSH and LQKENI. The CDR3 is made up of 13 amino acids. Deletions cut 5 bases from V and 5 bases from J, with 12 bases between. The CDR3 nucleotides read TGTGCCAGCTCATCCACGGAGAATTATGGCTACACCTTC. Translating it yields CASSSTENYGYTF.